This TCR beta chain is from a study of T cells after posttransplantation cyclophosphamide. The study's findings and limits: Recipient CMV seropositivity and CMV reactivation strongly tracked TRB clonality. TRB overlap between skin or GI tissue T cells and blood was limited. Donor-recipient repertoire similarity was low at 1-2 months, rising over year one.

Trimming pared 4 bases from V and 3 bases from J, leaving 8 bases between. The germline V gene has CDR1 SQVTM and CDR2 ANQGSEA. This CDR3 has 12 residues. Assay: immunoSEQ multiplex PCR; the TCRdb copy retains only in-frame clones and omits some. The sample presents over 45,000 clones, none singletons. This clone was observed at least ten times. Its antigen is not identified. The clonotype originates from a man aged 35 to 55 in good health, CMV-negative, and a related stem cell transplant donor. The chain recombines TRBV29-1 with TRBJ2-3, with D uncertain. The specimen sequenced was PBMCs. The CDR3 sequence: CSVVLETDTQYF. CDR3 DNA sequence: TGCAGCGTTGTCCTCGAGACAGATACGCAGTATTTT.